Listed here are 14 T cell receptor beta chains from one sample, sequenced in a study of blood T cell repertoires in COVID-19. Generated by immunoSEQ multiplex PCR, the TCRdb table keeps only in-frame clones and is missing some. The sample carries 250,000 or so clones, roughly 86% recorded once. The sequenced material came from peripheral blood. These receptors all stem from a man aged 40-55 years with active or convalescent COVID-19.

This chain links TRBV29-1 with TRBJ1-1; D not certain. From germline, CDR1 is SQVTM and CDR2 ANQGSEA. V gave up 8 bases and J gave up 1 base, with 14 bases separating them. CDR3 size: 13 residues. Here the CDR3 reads CSFLPAENTEAFF. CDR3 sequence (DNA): TGCAGCTTCCTCCCGGCGGAGAACACTGAAGCTTTCTTT.

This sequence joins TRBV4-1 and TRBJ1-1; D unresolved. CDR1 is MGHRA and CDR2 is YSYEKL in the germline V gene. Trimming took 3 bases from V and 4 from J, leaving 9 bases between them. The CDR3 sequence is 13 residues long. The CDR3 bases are TGCGCCAGCAGCCACCCCTCGTTCACTGAAGCTTTCTTT. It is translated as CASSHPSFTEAFF.

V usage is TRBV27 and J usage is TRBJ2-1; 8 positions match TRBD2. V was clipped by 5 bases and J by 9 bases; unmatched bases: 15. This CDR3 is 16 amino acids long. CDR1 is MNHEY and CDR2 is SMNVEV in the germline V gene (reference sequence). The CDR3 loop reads CASSPLAGTRGSEQFF. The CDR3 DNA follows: TGTGCCAGCAGTCCCTTAGCGGGGACCCGCGGGAGTGAGCAGTTCTTC.

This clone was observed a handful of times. The CDR3 spells CASSVEGASNEKLFF. DNA of the CDR3: TGTGCCAGCAGCGTAGAGGGGGCGTCTAATGAAAAACTGTTTTTT. The chain joins TRBV9 to TRBJ1-4, with 7 positions matching TRBD1. Germline V CDR1 and CDR2: SGDLS, YYNGEE. The CDR3 totals 15 residues. V trimming: 0 bases; J trimming: 3 bases; junction bases outside the gene matches: 2.

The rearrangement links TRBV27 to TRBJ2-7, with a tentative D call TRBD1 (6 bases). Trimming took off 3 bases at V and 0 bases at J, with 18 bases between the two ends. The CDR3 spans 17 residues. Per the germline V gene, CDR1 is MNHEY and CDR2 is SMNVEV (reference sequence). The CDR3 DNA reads TGTGCCAGCAGTTTCTCTTACCCGGACAGTTCCTCCTACGAGCAGTACTTC. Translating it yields CASSFSYPDSSSYEQYF.

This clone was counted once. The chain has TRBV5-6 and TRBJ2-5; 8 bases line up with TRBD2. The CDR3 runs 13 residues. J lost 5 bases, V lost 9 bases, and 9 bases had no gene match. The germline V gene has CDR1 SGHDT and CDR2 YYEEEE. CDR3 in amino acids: CATSAGDGETQYF. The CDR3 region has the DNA TGTGCCACCTCAGCGGGAGATGGGGAGACCCAGTACTTC.

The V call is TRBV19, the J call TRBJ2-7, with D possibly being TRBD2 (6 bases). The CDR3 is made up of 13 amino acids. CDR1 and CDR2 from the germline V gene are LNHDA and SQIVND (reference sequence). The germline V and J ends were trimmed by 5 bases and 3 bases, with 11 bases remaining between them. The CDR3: CASSQMRDYEQYF. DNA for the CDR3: TGTGCCAGTAGTCAAATGCGGGACTACGAGCAGTACTTC.

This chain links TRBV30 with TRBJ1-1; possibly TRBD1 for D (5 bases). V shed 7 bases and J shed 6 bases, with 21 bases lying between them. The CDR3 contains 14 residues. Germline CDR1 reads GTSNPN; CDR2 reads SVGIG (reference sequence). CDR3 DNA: TGTGCCTCGCAAATTTTGACAGCAACGCCTGAAGCTTTCTTT. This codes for CASQILTATPEAFF.

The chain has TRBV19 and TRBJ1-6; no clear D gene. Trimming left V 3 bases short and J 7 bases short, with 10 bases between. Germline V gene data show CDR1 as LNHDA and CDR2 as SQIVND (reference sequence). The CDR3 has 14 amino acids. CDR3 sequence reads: CASSIGSQNSPLHF. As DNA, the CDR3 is TGTGCCAGTAGTATTGGGAGCCAAAATTCACCCCTCCACTTT. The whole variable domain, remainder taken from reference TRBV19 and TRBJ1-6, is DGGITQSPKYLFRKEGQNVTLSCEQNLNHDAMYWYRQDPGQGLRLIYYSQIVNDFQKGDIAEGYSVSREKKESFPLTVTSAQKNPTAFYLCASSIGSQNSPLHFGNGTRLTVT.

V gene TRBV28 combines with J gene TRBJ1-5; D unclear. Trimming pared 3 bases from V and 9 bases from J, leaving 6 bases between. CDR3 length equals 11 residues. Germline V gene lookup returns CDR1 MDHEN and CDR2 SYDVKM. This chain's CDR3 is CASSFSRPQHF. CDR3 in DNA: TGTGCCAGCAGTTTTTCCCGGCCCCAGCATTTT.

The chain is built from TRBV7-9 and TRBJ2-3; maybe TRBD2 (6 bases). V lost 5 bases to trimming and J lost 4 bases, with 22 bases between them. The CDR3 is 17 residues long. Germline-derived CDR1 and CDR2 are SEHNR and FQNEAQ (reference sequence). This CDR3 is CASSRAGNPIGSDTQYF. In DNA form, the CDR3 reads TGTGCCAGCAGCCGCGCGGGAAATCCAATCGGTTCAGATACGCAGTATTTT. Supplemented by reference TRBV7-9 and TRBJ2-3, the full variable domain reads DTGVSQNPRHKITKRGQNVTFRCDPISEHNRLYWYRQTLGQGPEFLTYFQNEAQLEKSRLLSDRFSAERPKGSFSTLEIQRTEQGDSAMYLCASSRAGNPIGSDTQYFGPGTRLTVL.

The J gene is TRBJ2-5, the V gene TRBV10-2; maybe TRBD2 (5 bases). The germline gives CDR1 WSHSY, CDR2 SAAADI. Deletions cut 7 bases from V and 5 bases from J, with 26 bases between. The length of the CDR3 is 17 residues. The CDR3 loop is CASNEPLKELGGETQYF. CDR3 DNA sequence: TGCGCCAGCAACGAACCCTTGAAAGAGCTGGGCGGGGAGACCCAGTACTTC.

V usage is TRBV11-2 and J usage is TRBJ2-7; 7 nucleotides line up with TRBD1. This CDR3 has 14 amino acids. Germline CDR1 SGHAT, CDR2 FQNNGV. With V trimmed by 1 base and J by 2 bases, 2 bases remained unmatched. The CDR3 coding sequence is TGTGCCAGCAGCTTAGGACAGGGCCCCTACGAGCAGTACTTC. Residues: CASSLGQGPYEQYF.

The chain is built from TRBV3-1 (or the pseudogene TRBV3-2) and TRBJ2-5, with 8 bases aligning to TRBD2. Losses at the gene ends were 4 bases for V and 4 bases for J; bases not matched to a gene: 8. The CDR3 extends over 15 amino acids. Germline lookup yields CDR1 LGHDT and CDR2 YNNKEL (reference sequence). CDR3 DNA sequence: TGTGCCAGCAGCCCCCGGGGGGGGGTTGGAGAGACCCAGTACTTC. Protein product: CASSPRGGVGETQYF.